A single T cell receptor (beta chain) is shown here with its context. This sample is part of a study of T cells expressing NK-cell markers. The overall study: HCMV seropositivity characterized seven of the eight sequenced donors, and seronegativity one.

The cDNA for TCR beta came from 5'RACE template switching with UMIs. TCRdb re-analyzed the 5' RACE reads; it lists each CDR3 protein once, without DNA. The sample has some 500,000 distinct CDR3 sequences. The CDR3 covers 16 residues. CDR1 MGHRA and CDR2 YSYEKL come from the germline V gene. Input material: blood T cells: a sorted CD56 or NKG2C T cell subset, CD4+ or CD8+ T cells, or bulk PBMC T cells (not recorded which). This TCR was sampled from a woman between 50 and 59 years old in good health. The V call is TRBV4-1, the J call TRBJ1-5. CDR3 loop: CASSQVGAGRKSPQHF.